The T cell receptor beta chain described here comes from a study of neurological immune-mediated disorders. TCRdb used MiXCR to reprocess the 5' RACE reads, holding one entry per CDR3 protein. Of 80,000 or so distinct CDR3 sequences listed, roughly 10% are singletons. Germline CDR1 and CDR2: SGHTA and FQGNSA. CDR3 length equals 14 residues. As regards this clonotype: This clone may be a read error of a much larger clone one base away.

This chain links TRBV7-2 with TRBJ2-7, with no clear D. The sequence was obtained from a man aged 45 to 65 in good health. The sample consisted of PBMCs. Written as DNA, the CDR3 is TGTGTTTCAAGCCCCATAGGAAGCCCCTACGAGCAGTACTTC. Its translation is CVSSPIGSPYEQYF. The full variable domain, completed using reference TRBV7-2 and TRBJ2-7, is GAGVSQSPSNKVTEKGKDVELRCDPISGHTALYWYRQSLGQGLEFLIYFQGNSAPDKSGLPSDRFSAERTGGSVSTLTIQRTQQEDSAVYLCVSSPIGSPYEQYFGPGTRLTVT.